The 8 T cell receptor beta chains listed next were all sequenced from one sample in a study of identical twins. TCRdb analysed the 5' RACE reads with MiXCR anew, one entry per CDR3 protein. The data hold under 900,000 distinct CDR3 sequences, with 10% to 15% observed a single time. This sample also belongs to another study, concerning yellow fever vaccine responses in identical twins.

The sequenced material came from PBMCs. The receptors come from a woman younger than 35 in good health.

This clonotype was seen more than once but under ten times. The chain carries TRBV10-3 and TRBJ1-2; 7 positions match TRBD1. The CDR3 consists of 13 residues. Germline trimming cut 6 bases from V and 2 bases from J; bases unmatched to any gene: 3. Germline lookup yields CDR1 ENHRY and CDR2 SYGVKD. CDR3 in amino acids: CAISPDRNYGYTF. CDR3 DNA sequence: TGTGCCATCAGCCCGGACAGGAACTATGGCTACACCTTC.

This clonotype was seen repeatedly, ten times or more. The CDR3 loop is CASSLSHRQGDNYGYTF. The CDR3 DNA sequence: TGTGCCAGCAGCTTATCCCATCGACAGGGGGACAACTATGGCTACACCTTC. The chain recombines TRBV7-9 with TRBJ1-2; TRBD1 agrees at 9 bases. There are 17 residues in the CDR3. Losses at the gene ends were 2 bases for V and 2 bases for J; bases not matched to a gene: 9. The germline V gene encodes CDR1 SEHNR and CDR2 FQNEAQ (reference sequence).

In its sample, this clonotype was seen many times. V is TRBV9 and J is TRBJ1-1, with D unclear. The CDR3 length is 11 residues. The ends were cut back, 4 bases at V and 3 bases at J, with 4 bases in the middle. CDR1 and CDR2 from the germline V gene are SGDLS and YYNGEE. The CDR3 DNA reads TGTGCCAGCAGCACTCACACTGAAGCTTTCTTT. Its protein is CASSTHTEAFF.

V gene TRBV2 combines with J gene TRBJ1-5; D call uncertain. The CDR3 covers 13 residues. Germline V gives CDR1 SNHLY, CDR2 FYNNEI. V lost 3 bases to trimming and J lost 5 bases, with 8 bases between them. The DNA of the CDR3 is TGTGCCAGCAGTGATCCCCAAGATCAGCCCCAGCATTTT. It is translated as CASSDPQDQPQHF. Full variable domain (outside the CDR3, taken from reference TRBV2 and TRBJ1-5): EPEVTQTPSHQVTQMGQEVILRCVPISNHLYFYWYRQILGQKVEFLVSFYNNEISEKSEIFDDQFSVERPDGSNFTLKIRSTKLEDSAMYFCASSDPQDQPQHFGDGTRLSIL.

This clonotype was detected many times. The chain recombines TRBV5-5 with TRBJ1-1; unclear D gene. The V end lost 2 bases, the J end lost 1 base, and 9 bases lay between the germline ends. The germline CDR1 and CDR2 sequences are SGHKS and YYEKEE (reference sequence). This CDR3 has 14 residues. Here the CDR3 reads CASSLIDRNTEAFF. The CDR3 DNA reads TGTGCCAGCAGCTTAATAGACCGGAACACTGAAGCTTTCTTT.

The chain is built from TRBV5-6 and TRBJ1-2, with TRBD1 identical over 8 bases. The CDR3 consists of 16 residues. The germline V gene has CDR1 SGHDT and CDR2 YYEEEE. The ends lost 3 bases at V and 0 bases at J; junction bases unmatched: 7. The CDR3: CASSSRGTGANYGYTF. CDR3 nucleotides: TGTGCCAGCAGCTCCCGCGGGACAGGCGCTAACTATGGCTACACCTTC.

The J gene is TRBJ2-7, the V gene TRBV2; the match to TRBD2 covers 7 bases. Looked up from germline, CDR1 is SNHLY and CDR2 is FYNNEI. The V gene end was trimmed by 2 bases and the J gene end by 13 bases; junction bases not matched to a gene: 5. The CDR3 spans 11 residues. CDR3 sequence (DNA): TGTGCCAGCAGTGAAAGTACTAGCGCTTACTTC. It is translated as CASSESTSAYF. The whole variable domain, remainder taken from reference TRBV2 and TRBJ2-7, is EPEVTQTPSHQVTQMGQEVILRCVPISNHLYFYWYRQILGQKVEFLVSFYNNEISEKSEIFDDQFSVERPDGSNFTLKIRSTKLEDSAMYFCASSESTSAYFGPGTRLTVT.

This clonotype showed up just a few times. The rearrangement joins TRBV7-9 to TRBJ2-1; tentatively, D is TRBD2 (7 bases). The CDR3 has 12 amino acids. Germline CDR1 reads SEHNR; CDR2 reads FQNEAQ (reference sequence). The V end lost 3 bases, the J end lost 12 bases, and 12 bases lay between the germline ends. CDR3 sequence (DNA): TGTGCCAGCAGCTTTGGGGGGGCCGGGCAGTTCTTC. This gives the protein CASSFGGAGQFF.